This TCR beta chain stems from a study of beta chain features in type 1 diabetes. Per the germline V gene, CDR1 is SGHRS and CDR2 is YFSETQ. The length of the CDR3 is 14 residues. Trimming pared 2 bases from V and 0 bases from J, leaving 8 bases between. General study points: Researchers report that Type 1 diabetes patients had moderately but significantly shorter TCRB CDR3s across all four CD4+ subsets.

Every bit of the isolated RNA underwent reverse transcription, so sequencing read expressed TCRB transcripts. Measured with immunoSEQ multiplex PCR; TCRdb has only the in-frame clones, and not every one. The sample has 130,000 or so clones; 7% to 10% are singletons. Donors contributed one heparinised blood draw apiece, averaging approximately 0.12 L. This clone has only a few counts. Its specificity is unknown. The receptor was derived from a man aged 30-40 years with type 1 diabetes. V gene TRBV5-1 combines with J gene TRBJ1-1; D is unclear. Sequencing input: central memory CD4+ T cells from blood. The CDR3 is CASSLLSLNTEAFF. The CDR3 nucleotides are TGCGCCAGCAGCTTACTATCTTTGAACACTGAAGCTTTCTTT.